The table lists the clone carrying this T cell receptor (beta chain) with a few counts. The target antigen is unknown. Germline assignment: CDR1 MDHEN and CDR2 SYDVKM. The CDR3 is made up of 17 amino acids. V was clipped by 4 bases and J by 0 bases; unmatched bases: 4. These data originate in a study of T cells after yellow fever vaccination. Across the study: Fractions of limited cellularity were prepared by means of SMART-Seq v4 Ultra Low Input.

It was through 5'RACE template switching that TCR cDNA was made, with a universal primer site and UMIs added. Each CDR3 protein gets one entry after TCRdb re-called the 5' RACE reads with MiXCR. The table includes 150,000 to 200,000 distinct CDR3 sequences, 11% detected once. Study results and limitations: Most primary-vaccination clones recurred post-booster (around 95% CD4, more than 85% CD8). Weaker, the secondary response had a peak occurring faster, on day 5 versus 15.

The sequence was obtained from a man between 18 and 29 years old who received the YFV17D yellow fever vaccine. The chain has TRBV28 and TRBJ2-1; 12 bases map to TRBD2. Sequencing used CD8+ T cells sorted from PBMCs, obtained 15 days after the yellow fever booster vaccination. The CDR3 protein is CASSSRTSGDSYNEQFF. The CDR3, as DNA: TGTGCCAGCAGTTCTCGGACTAGCGGGGACTCCTACAATGAGCAGTTCTTC.